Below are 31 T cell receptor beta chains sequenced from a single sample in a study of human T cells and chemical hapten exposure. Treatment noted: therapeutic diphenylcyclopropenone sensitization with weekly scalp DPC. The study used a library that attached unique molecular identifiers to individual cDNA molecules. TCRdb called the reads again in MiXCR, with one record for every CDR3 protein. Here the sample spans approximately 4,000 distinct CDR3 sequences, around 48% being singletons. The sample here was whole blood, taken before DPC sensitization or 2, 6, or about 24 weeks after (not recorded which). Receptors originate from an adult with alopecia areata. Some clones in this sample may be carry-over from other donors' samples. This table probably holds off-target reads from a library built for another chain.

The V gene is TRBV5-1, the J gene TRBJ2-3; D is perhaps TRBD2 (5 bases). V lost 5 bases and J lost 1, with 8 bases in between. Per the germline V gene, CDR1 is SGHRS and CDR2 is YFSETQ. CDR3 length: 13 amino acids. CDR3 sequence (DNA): TGCGCCAGCAGATACGGGGGCACAGATACGCAGTATTTT. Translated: CASRYGGTDTQYF.

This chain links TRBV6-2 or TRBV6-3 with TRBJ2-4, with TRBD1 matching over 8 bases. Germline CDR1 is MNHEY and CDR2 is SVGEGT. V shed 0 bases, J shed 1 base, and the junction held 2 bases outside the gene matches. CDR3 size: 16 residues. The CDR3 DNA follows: TGTGCCAGCAGTTACTCGAACAGGGGGGCCAAAAACATTCAGTACTTC. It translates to CASSYSNRGAKNIQYF.

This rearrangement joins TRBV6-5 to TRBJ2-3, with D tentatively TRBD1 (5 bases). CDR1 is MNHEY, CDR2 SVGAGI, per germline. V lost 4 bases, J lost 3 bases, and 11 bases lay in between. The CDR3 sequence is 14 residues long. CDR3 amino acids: CASSLAGRTDTQYF. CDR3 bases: TGTGCCAGCAGTTTAGCAGGGCGGACAGATACGCAGTATTTT.

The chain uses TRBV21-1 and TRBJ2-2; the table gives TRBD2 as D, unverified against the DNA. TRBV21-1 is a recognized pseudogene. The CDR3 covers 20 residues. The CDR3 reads CASSKPARLGLVFDDGELFF. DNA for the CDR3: TGTGCCAGCAGCAAACCCGCTAGGCTGGGACTAGTGTTTGATGACGGGGAGCTGTTTTTT.

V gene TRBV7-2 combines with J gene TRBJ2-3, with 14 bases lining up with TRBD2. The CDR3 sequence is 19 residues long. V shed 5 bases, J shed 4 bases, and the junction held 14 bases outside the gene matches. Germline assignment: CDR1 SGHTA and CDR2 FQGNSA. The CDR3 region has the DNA TGTGCCAGCAGCCCGCGACTAGCGGGGGGGCGGAGAGTCTCAGATACGCAGTATTTT. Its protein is CASSPRLAGGRRVSDTQYF.

CDR3 sequence reads: CASSGGTLSHEQYF. In DNA form, the CDR3 reads TGCGCCAGCAGCGGCGGGACACTCAGTCACGAGCAGTACTTC. The chain recombines TRBV5-1 with TRBJ2-7; D possibly uses TRBD1 or TRBD2 (6 bases each). This CDR3 comprises 14 residues. CDR1 is SGHRS and CDR2 is YFSETQ in the germline V gene. Between the trimmed V and J ends, which lost 4 bases and 5 bases, there was a span of 16 bases.

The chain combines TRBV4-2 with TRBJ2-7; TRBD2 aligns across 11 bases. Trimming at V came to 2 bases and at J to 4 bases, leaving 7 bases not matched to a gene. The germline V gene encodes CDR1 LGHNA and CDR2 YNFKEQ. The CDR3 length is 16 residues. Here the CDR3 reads CASSQPLAGGPYEQYF. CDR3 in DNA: TGTGCCAGCAGCCAACCCCTAGCGGGAGGCCCATACGAGCAGTACTTC.

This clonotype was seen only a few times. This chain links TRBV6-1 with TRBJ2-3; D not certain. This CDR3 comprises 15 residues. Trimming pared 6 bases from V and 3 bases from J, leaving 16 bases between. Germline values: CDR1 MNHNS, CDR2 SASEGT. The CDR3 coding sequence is TGTGCCAGCAGCCTCACTGTTTCTTCTACAGATACGCAGTATTTT. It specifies CASSLTVSSTDTQYF.

The CDR3 region has the DNA TGCAGTGCTAGAGACCGGGGTGTCAATTCACCCCTCCACTTT. Amino acid sequence: CSARDRGVNSPLHF. The J gene is TRBJ1-6, the V gene TRBV20-1, with D unclear. The CDR3 spans 14 residues. Germline V gene lookup returns CDR1 DFQATT and CDR2 SNEGSKA (reference sequence). V was trimmed by 0 bases and J by 7 bases, leaving 10 bases between them.

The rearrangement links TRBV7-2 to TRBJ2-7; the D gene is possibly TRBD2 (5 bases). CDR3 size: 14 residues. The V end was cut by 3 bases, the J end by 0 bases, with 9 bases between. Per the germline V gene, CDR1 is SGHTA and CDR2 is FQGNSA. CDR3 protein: CASSLEAYSYEQYF. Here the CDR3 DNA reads TGTGCCAGCAGCTTGGAGGCCTACTCCTACGAGCAGTACTTC.

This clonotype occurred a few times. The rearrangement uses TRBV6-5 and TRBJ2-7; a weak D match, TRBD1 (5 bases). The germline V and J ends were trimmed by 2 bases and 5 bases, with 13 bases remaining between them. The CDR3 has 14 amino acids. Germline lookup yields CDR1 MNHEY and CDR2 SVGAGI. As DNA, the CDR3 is TGTGCCAGCAGTTACGCGCAGGGTGTGCACGAGCAGTACTTC. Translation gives CASSYAQGVHEQYF.

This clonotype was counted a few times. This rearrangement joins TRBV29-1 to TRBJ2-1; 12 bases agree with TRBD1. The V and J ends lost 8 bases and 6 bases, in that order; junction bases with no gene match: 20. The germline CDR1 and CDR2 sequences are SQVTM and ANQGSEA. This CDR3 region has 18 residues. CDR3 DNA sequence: TGCAGCATTATTCTGGGACAGGGGGCTTTAGCGGGTCCCAATGAGCAGTTCTTC. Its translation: CSIILGQGALAGPNEQFF.

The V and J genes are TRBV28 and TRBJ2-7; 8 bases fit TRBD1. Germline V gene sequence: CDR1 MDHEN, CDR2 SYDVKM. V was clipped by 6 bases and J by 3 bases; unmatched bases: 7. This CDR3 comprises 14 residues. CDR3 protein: CASSLDRADYEQYF. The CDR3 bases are TGTGCCAGCAGCCTGGACAGGGCCGACTACGAGCAGTACTTC.

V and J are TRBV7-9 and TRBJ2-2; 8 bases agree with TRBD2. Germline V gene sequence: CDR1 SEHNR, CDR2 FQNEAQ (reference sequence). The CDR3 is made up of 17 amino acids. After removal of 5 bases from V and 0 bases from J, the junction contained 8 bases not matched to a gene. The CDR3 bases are TGTGCCAGCAGCCCCAGACTAGCGAAGTCGAACACCGGGGAGCTGTTTTTT. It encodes CASSPRLAKSNTGELFF.

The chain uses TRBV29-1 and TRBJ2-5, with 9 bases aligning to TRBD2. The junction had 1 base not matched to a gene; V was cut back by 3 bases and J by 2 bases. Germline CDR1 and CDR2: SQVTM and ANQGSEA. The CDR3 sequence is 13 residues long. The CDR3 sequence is CSVDGLAQETQYF. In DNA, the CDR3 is TGCAGCGTTGATGGACTAGCGCAAGAGACCCAGTACTTC.

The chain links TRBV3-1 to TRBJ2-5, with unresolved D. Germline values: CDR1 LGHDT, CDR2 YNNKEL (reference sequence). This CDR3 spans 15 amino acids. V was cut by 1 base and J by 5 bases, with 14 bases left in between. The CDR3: CASSQGFTVTETQYF. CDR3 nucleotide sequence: TGTGCCAGCAGCCAAGGATTCACAGTTACGGAGACCCAGTACTTC.

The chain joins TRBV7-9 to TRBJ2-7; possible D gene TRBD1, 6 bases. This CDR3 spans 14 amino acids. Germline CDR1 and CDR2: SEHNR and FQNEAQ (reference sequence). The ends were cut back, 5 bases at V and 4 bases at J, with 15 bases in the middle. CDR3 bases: TGTGCCAGCAGCCCAAGGGCAGGGGTATACGAGCAGTACTTC. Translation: CASSPRAGVYEQYF.

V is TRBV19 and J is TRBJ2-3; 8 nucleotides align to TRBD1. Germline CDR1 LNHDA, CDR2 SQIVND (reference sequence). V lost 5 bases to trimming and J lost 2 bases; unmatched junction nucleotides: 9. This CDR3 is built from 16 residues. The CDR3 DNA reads TGTGCCAGTAGTGCCCAGACAGGGGCTATCACAGATACGCAGTATTTT. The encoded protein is CASSAQTGAITDTQYF.

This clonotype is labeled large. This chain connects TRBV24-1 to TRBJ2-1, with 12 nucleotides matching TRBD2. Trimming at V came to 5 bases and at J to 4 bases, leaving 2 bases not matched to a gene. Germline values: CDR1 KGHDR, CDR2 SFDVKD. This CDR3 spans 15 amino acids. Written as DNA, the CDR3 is TGTGCCACCAGTGGAGGGACTAGCGGGTACAATGAGCAGTTCTTC. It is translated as CATSGGTSGYNEQFF.

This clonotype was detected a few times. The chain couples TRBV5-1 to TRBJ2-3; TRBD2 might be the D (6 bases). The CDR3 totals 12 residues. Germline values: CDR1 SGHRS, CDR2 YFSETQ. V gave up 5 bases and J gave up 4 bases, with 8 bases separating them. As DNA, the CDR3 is TGCGCCAGCAGGGACTACGCAGATACGCAGTATTTT. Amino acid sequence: CASRDYADTQYF.

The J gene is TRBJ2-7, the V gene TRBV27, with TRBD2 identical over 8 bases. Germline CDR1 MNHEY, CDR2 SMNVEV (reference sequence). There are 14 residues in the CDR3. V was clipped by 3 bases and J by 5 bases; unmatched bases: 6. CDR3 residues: CASSLPGGGHEQYF. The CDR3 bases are TGTGCCAGCAGTTTGCCGGGAGGGGGGCACGAGCAGTACTTC.

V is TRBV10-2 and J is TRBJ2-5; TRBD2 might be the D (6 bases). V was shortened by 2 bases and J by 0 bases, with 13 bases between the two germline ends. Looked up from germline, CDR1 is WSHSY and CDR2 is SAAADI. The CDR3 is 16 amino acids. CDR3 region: CASSEPSSGNQETQYF. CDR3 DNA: TGCGCCAGCAGTGAGCCGAGTAGCGGAAACCAAGAGACCCAGTACTTC.

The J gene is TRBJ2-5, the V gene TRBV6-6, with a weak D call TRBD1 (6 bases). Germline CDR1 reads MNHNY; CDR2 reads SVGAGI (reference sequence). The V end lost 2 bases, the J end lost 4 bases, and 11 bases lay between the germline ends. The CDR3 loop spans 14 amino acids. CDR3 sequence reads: CASSYGQGPETQYF. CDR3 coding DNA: TGTGCCAGCAGTTACGGGCAGGGGCCAGAGACCCAGTACTTC.

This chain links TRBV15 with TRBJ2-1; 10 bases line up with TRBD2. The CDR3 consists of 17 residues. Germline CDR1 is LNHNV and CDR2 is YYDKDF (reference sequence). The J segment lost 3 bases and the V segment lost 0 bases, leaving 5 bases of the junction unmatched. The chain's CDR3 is CATSRDPLAGVYNEQFF. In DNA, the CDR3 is TGTGCCACCAGCAGAGATCCCCTAGCGGGAGTCTACAATGAGCAGTTCTTC.

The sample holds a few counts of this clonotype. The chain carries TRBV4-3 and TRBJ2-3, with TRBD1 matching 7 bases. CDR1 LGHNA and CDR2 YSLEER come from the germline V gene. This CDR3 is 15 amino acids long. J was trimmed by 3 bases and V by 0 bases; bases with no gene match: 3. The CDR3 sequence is CASSQDRGLTDTQYF. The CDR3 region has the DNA TGCGCCAGCAGCCAAGATAGGGGGCTGACAGATACGCAGTATTTT.

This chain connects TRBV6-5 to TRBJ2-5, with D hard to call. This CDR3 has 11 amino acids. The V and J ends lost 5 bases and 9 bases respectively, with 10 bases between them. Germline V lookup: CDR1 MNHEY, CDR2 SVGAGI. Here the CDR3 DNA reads TGTGCCAGCAGTGTAGCCTGGGCCCAGTACTTC. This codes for CASSVAWAQYF.

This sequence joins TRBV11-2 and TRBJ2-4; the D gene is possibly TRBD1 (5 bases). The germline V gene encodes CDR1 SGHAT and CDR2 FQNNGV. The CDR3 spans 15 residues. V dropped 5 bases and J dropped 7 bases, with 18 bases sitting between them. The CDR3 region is CASSEQTTGPNIQYF. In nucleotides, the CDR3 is TGTGCCAGCAGCGAGCAAACCACAGGCCCGAACATTCAGTACTTC.

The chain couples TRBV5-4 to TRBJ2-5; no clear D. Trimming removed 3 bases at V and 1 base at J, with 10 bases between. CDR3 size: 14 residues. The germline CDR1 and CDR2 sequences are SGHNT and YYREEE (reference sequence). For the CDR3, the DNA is TGTGCCAGCAGCTCTAGTTACAGCCAAGAGACCCAGTACTTC. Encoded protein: CASSSSYSQETQYF.

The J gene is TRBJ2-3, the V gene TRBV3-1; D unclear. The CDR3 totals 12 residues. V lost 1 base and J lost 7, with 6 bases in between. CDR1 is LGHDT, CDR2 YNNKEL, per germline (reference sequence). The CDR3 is CASSQGRNTQYF. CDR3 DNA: TGTGCCAGCAGCCAAGGCCGGAATACGCAGTATTTT.

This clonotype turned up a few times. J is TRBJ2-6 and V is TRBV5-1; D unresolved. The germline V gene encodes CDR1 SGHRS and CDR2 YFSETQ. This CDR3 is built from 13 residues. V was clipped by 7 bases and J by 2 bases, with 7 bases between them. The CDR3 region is CASSTTGANVLTF. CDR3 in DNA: TGCGCCAGCTCCACAACTGGGGCCAACGTCCTGACTTTC.

The CDR3 DNA is TGTGCCAGCAGTTTAGGTACGGTCCAGACATCTGAGCAGTTCTTC. Translated: CASSLGTVQTSEQFF. The rearrangement uses TRBV28 and TRBJ2-1; no firm D call. Germline V gene data show CDR1 as MDHEN and CDR2 as SYDVKM. The CDR3 contains 15 residues. Trimming removed 2 bases at V and 9 bases at J, with 17 bases between.